This TCR beta chain was recovered during a study of response to subunit inactivated influenza vaccine. Study results and caveats: Authors suggested each seasonal influenza vaccination recruits few new T cells.

The CDR3 totals 13 residues. Trimming cost V 8 bases and J 7 bases; bases outside gene matches: 8. Germline values: CDR1 GTSNPN, CDR2 SVGIG (reference sequence). The table lists this clonotype with a few counts. Its antigen is currently unknown. TCRdb processed the RT-PCR reads anew with MiXCR; each CDR3 protein has one entry. This sample has hundreds of thousands of distinct CDR3 sequences, with approximately 15% found just once. Sequences were derived from PBMCs from blood, sampled 14 days before vaccination. The gene calls are TRBV30 and TRBJ1-6; the match to TRBD1 covers 7 bases. This TCR was recovered from a man over 45 who received an inactivated influenza vaccine. The CDR3 is CAHTGQPNSPLHF. For the CDR3, the DNA is TGTGCCCACACGGGACAGCCCAATTCACCCCTCCACTTT.